The rows below give T cell receptor beta chains drawn from one sample of a study of T cells in Graves' hyperthyroidism and ophthalmopathy. Using its own MiXCR run on the multiplex PCR reads, TCRdb lists one record per CDR3 protein. The table includes under 400,000 distinct CDR3 sequences, more than 20% detected once. Sequencing was performed on blood. The source is a man aged 45-60 years with Graves' hyperthyroidism. Both conserved end residues are part of each CDR3. Rows may omit the clone size; those that give it use once, few, many or a size class.

>TRBJ2-3|TRBV12-3/TRBV12-4|.
CASSLNRPGTDTQYF
>TRBJ2-2|TRBV6-2/TRBV6-3|.
CASQRDSASNTGELFF
>TRBJ2-1|TRBV24-1|few
CATSDFLKAGNEQFF
>TRBJ2-7|TRBV2|.
CASSDGLTYEQYF
>TRBJ2-5|TRBV3-1|few
CASSLRGDETQYF
>TRBJ1-2|TRBV27|.
CASSSDQRDTF
>TRBJ1-1|TRBV12-3/TRBV12-4|few
CASLRGLNTEAFF
>TRBJ2-7|TRBV20-1|few
CSAKTLRGQGSTYEQYF
>TRBJ1-1|TRBV7-3|.
CASSLTGSGGFFF
>TRBJ2-7|TRBV27|.
CASSSGRDYEQYF
>TRBJ2-2|TRBV7-9|.
CASSPAGATGGELFF
>TRBJ2-7|TRBV7-2|.
CASSLARREAAYEQYF
>TRBJ1-2|TRBV29-1|.
CSVETGYYGYTF
>TRBJ1-2|TRBV7-9|.
CASSPEHLPRSYGYTF
>TRBJ1-3|TRBV15|.
CATSRAMTGSGNTIYF
>TRBJ1-3|TRBV12-3/TRBV12-4|few
CASLSQVATIYF
>TRBJ1-1|TRBV19|.
CASSQPGQGAEAFF
>TRBJ2-7|TRBV2|many
CASSGTSGSYEQYF
>TRBJ2-7|TRBV10-3|.
CATGQGPGEQYF
>TRBJ1-2|TRBV30|many
CAWSAYGGGYGYTF
>TRBJ2-7|TRBV6-2/TRBV6-3|many
CASSYNRQGHYEQYF
>TRBJ1-4|TRBV30|many
CAWSIQGTEKLFF
>TRBJ2-1|TRBV18|few
CASSPPTPEKQFF
>TRBJ1-1|TRBV28|many
CASSLTGALNTEAFF
>TRBJ2-1|TRBV20-1|few
CSARDDGLAGGLYYNEQFF
>TRBJ1-4|TRBV29-1|.
CSVEEGTGGEKLFF
>TRBJ1-4|TRBV11-3|.
CASSPEQGATEKLFF
>TRBJ2-7|TRBV28|.
CASSLGKDYEQYF
>TRBJ2-3|TRBV7-9|many
CASSPGGLTSTDTQYF
>TRBJ2-1|TRBV28|many
CASSPIPGGLAGEQFF
>TRBJ2-5|TRBV3-1|many
CASSQHATLGETQYF